One and the same sample provided the 30 T cell receptor beta chains below, sequenced in a study of T-cell reconstitution after alpha-beta-depleted transplantation in children. TCRbeta library preparation incorporated unique molecular identifiers. From the PCR reads, TCRdb called clonotypes with MiXCR, one entry per CDR3 protein. The table has around 530,000 distinct CDR3 sequences, approximately 32% seen once; the top ten hold 2% to 3%. Source: PBMCs from the stem cell graft donor, taken from the stem cell graft. The receptors originated from a human donor who donated a stem cell graft to a child with aplastic anemia.

J is TRBJ2-7 and V is TRBV30, with TRBD2 identical over 14 bases. After removal of 2 bases from V and 3 bases from J, the junction contained 3 bases not matched to a gene. Germline V gives CDR1 GTSNPN, CDR2 SVGIG (reference sequence). The CDR3 consists of 15 residues. DNA of the CDR3: TGTGCCTGGAGTTTCGGACTAGCGGGGGGCTACGAGCAGTACGTC. This sequence encodes CAWSFGLAGGYEQYV.

With regard to this clonotype: This may stem from a read error, because a much larger clone lies one nucleotide away. V gene TRBV20-1 combines with J gene TRBJ2-1; D is uncertain. This CDR3 is built from 16 residues. Looked up from germline, CDR1 is DFQATT and CDR2 is SNEGSKA (reference sequence). The CDR3 region has the DNA TGCTGTGCTAGAGATTTGGTCCGGCCAAAATCTCATGAGCAGTTCTTC. Its translation is CCARDLVRPKSHEQFF.

This clonotype was detected a few times. The chain combines TRBV20-1 with TRBJ1-2; 11 positions agree with TRBD1. Trimming removed 5 bases from V and 4 bases from J; junction bases left unmatched: 12. The germline CDR1 and CDR2 sequences are DFQATT and SNEGSKA (reference sequence). The CDR3 covers 16 residues. CDR3 bases: TGCAGTGCTTGGAAGGGACAGGGGGGCGAACGCTATGGCTACACCTTC. It codes for CSAWKGQGGERYGYTF.

This clonotype turned up a few times. The V and J genes are TRBV12-3 or TRBV12-4 and TRBJ2-5; D is possibly TRBD2 (5 bases). The CDR3 has 14 residues. Trimming took off 1 base at V and 6 bases at J, with 12 bases between the two ends. The CDR3 loop reads CASSLGLATQTQYF. As DNA, the CDR3 is TGTGCCAGCAGTTTAGGGCTAGCTACGCAGACCCAGTACTTC.

This clonotype came up a few times. V gene TRBV5-1 combines with J gene TRBJ2-1; the D gene is possibly TRBD1 (5 bases). The CDR3 covers 14 residues. Germline assignment: CDR1 SGHRS and CDR2 YFSETQ. The V gene lost 5 bases and the J gene lost 3 bases, with 12 bases spanning the gap. The CDR3 is CASRAGQDYNEQFF. CDR3 nucleotide sequence: TGCGCCAGCAGGGCAGGGCAGGACTACAATGAGCAGTTCTTC.

The V gene is TRBV6-2 or TRBV6-3, the J gene TRBJ2-3, with a weak D call TRBD1 (5 bases). The CDR3 totals 15 residues. Deletions cut 2 bases from V and 3 bases from J, with 12 bases between. Germline V lookup: CDR1 MNHEY, CDR2 SVGEGT. CDR3: CASSYPVTATDTQYF. Here the CDR3 DNA reads TGTGCCAGCAGTTACCCCGTGACAGCTACAGATACGCAGTATTTT.

The chain combines TRBV12-3 or TRBV12-4 with TRBJ1-1; 9 bases line up with TRBD1. The CDR3 has 15 residues. The V and J ends lost 7 bases and 5 bases, in that order; junction bases with no gene match: 11. CDR3 protein: CASIKPGTGRTEAFF. The CDR3 DNA follows: TGTGCCAGCATTAAGCCCGGGACAGGGCGGACTGAAGCTTTCTTT.

This clonotype has a single count. The chain couples TRBV5-6 to TRBJ2-7; 8 nucleotides align to TRBD2. The CDR3 is 15 residues long. CDR1 is SGHDT and CDR2 is YYEEEE in the germline V gene. J was trimmed by 5 bases and V by 4 bases; bases with no gene match: 11. CDR3 nucleotide sequence: TGTGCCAGCAGCCTCTATCGGGGGGGATGGCACGAGCAGTACTTC. This sequence encodes CASSLYRGGWHEQYF.

In its sample, this clonotype was seen once. V usage is TRBV21-1 and J usage is TRBJ2-1; the D call of TRBD2 is as the table states it, not checked on the DNA. TRBV21-1 is assigned pseudogene status. This CDR3 is 16 amino acids long. Here the CDR3 reads CVSSKEEAGSYNEQFF. Here the CDR3 DNA reads TGTGTCAGCAGCAAAGAGGAAGCGGGCTCCTACAATGAGCAGTTCTTC.

This chain links TRBV5-1 with TRBJ1-4; D not resolved. The CDR3 extends over 17 amino acids. The ends were cut back, 2 bases at V and 8 bases at J, with 22 bases in the middle. Germline V gene lookup returns CDR1 SGHRS and CDR2 YFSETQ. The CDR3 protein is CASSFGDTGNMREKLFF. Written as DNA, the CDR3 is TGCGCCAGCAGCTTCGGCGACACCGGAAACATGAGGGAAAAACTGTTTTTT.

In its sample, this clonotype was seen a few times. In nucleotides, the CDR3 is TGTGCCAGTACCATCCGGGACAGGCCCTACAATGAGCAGTTCTTC. Translating it yields CASTIRDRPYNEQFF. The J gene is TRBJ2-1, the V gene TRBV19; 8 nucleotides line up with TRBD1. V shed 7 bases and J 2 bases; nucleotides not matched to a gene: 7. Germline CDR1 LNHDA, CDR2 SQIVND (reference sequence). The CDR3 length is 15 residues. Combining the CDR3 with reference TRBV19 and TRBJ2-1 gives the whole variable domain DGGITQSPKYLFRKEGQNVTLSCEQNLNHDAMYWYRQDPGQGLRLIYYSQIVNDFQKGDIAEGYSVSREKKESFPLTVTSAQKNPTAFYLCASTIRDRPYNEQFFGPGTRLTVL.

This clonotype occurred a few times. The V gene is TRBV7-9, the J gene TRBJ2-3; 7 bases line up with TRBD1. Germline V gene lookup returns CDR1 SEHNR and CDR2 FQNEAQ (reference sequence). The CDR3 runs 15 residues. After removal of 5 bases from V and 6 bases from J, the junction contained 11 bases not matched to a gene. The CDR3 region is CASSTRQGPSDTQYF. CDR3 nucleotide sequence: TGTGCCAGCAGCACCCGACAGGGTCCTTCTGATACGCAGTATTTT.

This chain joins TRBV27 and TRBJ2-2; the match to TRBD1 covers 7 bases. The length of the CDR3 is 15 residues. Trimming at V came to 2 bases and at J to 4 bases, leaving 4 bases not matched to a gene. The germline CDR1 and CDR2 sequences are MNHEY and SMNVEV (reference sequence). CDR3 sequence: CASSLDRVGTGELFF. The CDR3 region has the DNA TGTGCCAGCAGTTTAGACAGGGTGGGCACCGGGGAGCTGTTTTTT.

The chain uses TRBV3-1 and TRBJ2-1; D not resolved. The CDR3 is 16 amino acids. In germline, CDR1 is LGHDT, CDR2 YNNKEL (reference sequence). V shed 0 bases and J shed 0 bases, with 9 bases lying between them. This CDR3 reads CASSQDYENSYNEQFF. For the CDR3, the DNA is TGTGCCAGCAGCCAAGATTACGAGAACTCCTACAATGAGCAGTTCTTC.

DNA of the CDR3: TGTGCCACCAGCAGACACGATCAGCCCCAGCATTTT. It yields the protein CATSRHDQPQHF. The chain links TRBV15 to TRBJ1-5; D is ambiguous. The CDR3 loop spans 12 amino acids. Trimming removed 2 bases from V and 5 bases from J, with 4 bases in between. CDR1 is LNHNV and CDR2 is YYDKDF in the germline V gene (reference sequence).

J is TRBJ2-1 and V is TRBV6-2 or TRBV6-3, with 9 bases identical to TRBD2. Germline-derived CDR1 and CDR2 are MNHEY and SVGEGT. The CDR3 has 15 amino acids. V was pared by 2 bases and J by 7 bases, with 6 bases of the junction left unmatched. In DNA form, the CDR3 reads TGTGCCAGCAGTTACGGGCTAGCGGGATATAATGAGCAGTTCTTC. Its protein product is CASSYGLAGYNEQFF.

The chain recombines TRBV18 with TRBJ1-2; D ambiguous. V lost 4 bases and J 8 bases, leaving 14 bases between the germline ends. The germline V gene encodes CDR1 KGHSH and CDR2 LQKENI. This CDR3 comprises 13 residues. The CDR3 coding sequence is TGTGCCAGCTCACTGCCGGGAAGCGGGGGCTACACCTTC. Translated, it gives CASSLPGSGGYTF.

The chain employs TRBV11-2 and TRBJ2-3, with unresolved D. Trimming left V 5 bases short and J 6 bases short, with 15 bases between. Germline CDR1 is SGHAT and CDR2 is FQNNGV. This CDR3 spans 14 amino acids. CDR3 in DNA: TGTGCCAGCAGCCTCCCGGACGGATGGGATACGCAGTATTTT. Translated, it gives CASSLPDGWDTQYF.

The chain links TRBV3-1 to TRBJ1-1; D perhaps matches TRBD1 (6 bases). Trimming took 1 base from V and 0 from J, leaving 9 bases between them. CDR3 length: 15 residues. Germline CDR1 and CDR2: LGHDT and YNNKEL (reference sequence). CDR3 region: CASSQGWGLNTEAFF. The CDR3 region has the DNA TGTGCCAGCAGCCAAGGCTGGGGGCTGAACACTGAAGCTTTCTTT.

This clonotype was counted only a few times. The J gene is TRBJ2-1, the V gene TRBV3-1; weak D call: TRBD2 (5 bases). From germline, CDR1 is LGHDT and CDR2 YNNKEL (reference sequence). V shed 4 bases and J shed 10 bases, with 17 bases lying between them. The CDR3 spans 14 residues. Here the CDR3 reads CASSPTELGGEQFF. CDR3 bases: TGTGCCAGCAGCCCAACGGAGCTCGGCGGGGAGCAGTTCTTC.

This clonotype was counted a few times. This chain links TRBV18 with TRBJ1-2; unclear D gene. V was trimmed by 0 bases and J by 4 bases, leaving 12 bases between them. CDR1 and CDR2 from the germline V gene are KGHSH and LQKENI. The CDR3 runs to 15 residues. CDR3 nucleotides: TGTGCCAGCTCACCACCGTCTAGGAACGCCTATGGCTACACCTTC. It encodes CASSPPSRNAYGYTF.

With regard to this clonotype: Its ends do not fully match the called genes, so a read error is possible. The genes are TRBV12-5 and TRBJ1-6; D possibly corresponds to TRBD1 (5 bases). From germline, CDR1 is LGHNT and CDR2 FRNRAP. This CDR3 has 12 residues. The CDR3 region has the DNA TGTGCTAGTGGGACAGATAATTCACACCTCCACTTT. Amino acid sequence: CASGTDNSHLHF.

This chain connects TRBV12-3 or TRBV12-4 to TRBJ2-1; D is uncertain. CDR3 size: 11 residues. Between the trimmed V and J ends, which lost 6 bases and 9 bases, there was a span of 9 bases. The CDR3 region has the DNA TGTGCCAGCAGCGAAAGTGGTGAGCAGTTCTTC. Translation: CASSESGEQFF.

The rearrangement joins TRBV4-3 to TRBJ1-1, with D maybe TRBD1 (5 bases). Per the germline V gene, CDR1 is LGHNA and CDR2 is YSLEER. The ends were cut back, 1 base at V and 6 bases at J, with 15 bases in the middle. The CDR3 length is 15 residues. For the CDR3, the DNA is TGCGCCAGCAGCCAAGTGGCAGGGTCCGGGGCTGAAGCTTTCTTT. Its translation: CASSQVAGSGAEAFF.

Only a few counts were recorded for this clonotype. The chain recombines TRBV10-3 with TRBJ2-1; TRBD2 agrees at 10 bases. The CDR3 runs 16 residues. Losses at the gene ends were 7 bases for V and 8 bases for J; bases not matched to a gene: 14. The germline CDR1 and CDR2 sequences are ENHRY and SYGVKD. CDR3 nucleotides: TGTGCCATCAAAAAGGTAGCGGGAGGCCTGCGGGATGAGCAGTTCTTC. It is translated as CAIKKVAGGLRDEQFF.

The table lists this clonotype with a count of one. The chain joins TRBV28 to TRBJ2-5, with D possibly being TRBD1 (5 bases). The V gene's germline CDR1 is MDHEN and CDR2 SYDVKM. This CDR3 is 13 amino acids long. The V end lost 7 bases, the J end lost 4 bases, and 13 bases lay between the germline ends. DNA of the CDR3: TGTGCCAGCAACCAGGGCGGTCGAGAGACCCAGTACTTC. Encoded protein: CASNQGGRETQYF.

This clonotype was seen only a few times. This chain's CDR3 is CASSYPGTRADTQYF. For the CDR3, the DNA is TGTGCCAGCAGTTATCCCGGGACTAGGGCGGATACGCAGTATTTT. The chain links TRBV6-2 or TRBV6-3 to TRBJ2-3; 8 bases agree with TRBD2. The germline CDR1 and CDR2 sequences are MNHEY and SVGEGT. Germline trimming cut 3 bases from V and 6 bases from J; bases unmatched to any gene: 8. CDR3 length: 15 amino acids.

This chain connects TRBV7-2 to TRBJ2-1; 7 nucleotides agree with TRBD2. The trim removed 4 bases at V and 10 bases at J, leaving 7 bases unmatched. Germline V gene lookup returns CDR1 SGHTA and CDR2 FQGNSA. The CDR3 length is 13 residues. The CDR3, as DNA: TGTGCCAGCAGCTCTCCCCTAGCGGTCGAGCAGTTCTTC. Its translation is CASSSPLAVEQFF. The variable domain in full, completed from reference TRBV7-2 and TRBJ2-1, reads GAGVSQSPSNKVTEKGKDVELRCDPISGHTALYWYRQSLGQGLEFLIYFQGNSAPDKSGLPSDRFSAERTGGSVSTLTIQRTQQEDSAVYLCASSSPLAVEQFFGPGTRLTVL.

Points on this clonotype: Germline is not matched at one junction end, which may reflect a read error. The V and J genes are TRBV5-1 and TRBJ1-1; D not resolved. The CDR3 covers 14 residues. Germline V gives CDR1 SGHRS, CDR2 YFSETQ. For the CDR3, the DNA is TGCGCCAGCAGCTTGCAACCGGGGAACACTGAAGCTTTGTTT. Protein sequence: CASSLQPGNTEALF.

This chain uses TRBV7-3 with TRBJ2-2, with 12 bases lining up with TRBD2. V dropped 1 base and J dropped 2; count of bases not matched to a gene: 5. Germline V gene data show CDR1 as SGHTA and CDR2 as FQGTGA. The CDR3 spans 18 residues. The CDR3 coding sequence is TGTGCCAGCAGCTTAAATAAGGGACTAGCGGGTAACACCGGGGAGCTGTTTTTT. It yields the protein CASSLNKGLAGNTGELFF.